This record looks at one T cell receptor beta chain sequence and its context. The entry originates in a study of CD8 T cells in Susac syndrome. The CDR3 covers 14 residues. The V and J ends lost 3 bases and 5 bases respectively, with 13 bases between them. Germline loops: CDR1 SGHDN, CDR2 FVKESK. Roughly 0.45 to 1 ug RNA was reverse transcribed with random hexamers. TCR beta CDR3 was amplified by immunoSEQ covering 54 Vbeta and 13 Jbeta. MiXCR, applied by TCRdb to the immunoSEQ multiplex PCR reads, yields one record per CDR3 protein. The sample has fewer than 80,000 distinct CDR3 sequences; roughly 94% are singletons.

Sequenced material: CD8+ T cells from PBMCs. The chain links TRBV14 to TRBJ1-1; D may be TRBD1 (5 bases). The sequence was collected from a human donor in good health. In nucleotides, the CDR3 is TGTGCCAGCAGCCAGGGTTCAGGGTCTACTGAAGCTTTCTTT. It yields the protein CASSQGSGSTEAFF. Drawing the rest from reference TRBV14 and TRBJ1-1, the complete variable domain is EAGVTQFPSHSVIEKGQTVTLRCDPISGHDNLYWYRRVMGKEIKFLLHFVKESKQDESGMPNNRFLAERTGGTYSTLKVQPAELEDSGVYFCASSQGSGSTEAFFGQGTRLTVV.